This T cell receptor (beta chain) is from a study of Ad26.COV2.S vaccination and SARS-CoV-2 variants. Profiled with immunoSEQ multiplex PCR; TCRdb holds only in-frame clones, not every one. The top ten hold 12% of the sample, which has under 550,000 clones, 75% to 95% seen once. CDR1 is SGDLS and CDR2 is YYNGEE in the germline V gene. This CDR3 contains 15 residues. J was trimmed by 7 bases and V by 3 bases; bases with no gene match: 5. Indicated treatment: about 20 received Ad26.COV2.S at low or high dose, single or two shots; five or six received placebo; per-sample allocation not given. The investigators took samples on day 63 after the first vaccine or placebo injection.

The chain recombines TRBV9 with TRBJ2-3; TRBD2 agrees at 13 bases. The sample consisted of peripheral blood, taken in a trial of Ad26.COV2.S vaccine versus placebo. The receptor was derived from a person aged 18-60 years who received the Ad26.COV2.S COVID-19 vaccine or a placebo. The CDR3 nucleotides read TGTGCCAGCAGCGGGGGACTAGCGGGGCAAAATACGCAGTATTTT. It specifies CASSGGLAGQNTQYF.